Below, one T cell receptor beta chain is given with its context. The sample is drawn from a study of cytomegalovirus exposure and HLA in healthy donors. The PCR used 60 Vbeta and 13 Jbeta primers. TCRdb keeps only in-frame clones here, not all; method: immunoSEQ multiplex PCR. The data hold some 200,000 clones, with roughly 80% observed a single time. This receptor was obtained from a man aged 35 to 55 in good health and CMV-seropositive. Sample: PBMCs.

The CDR3 DNA sequence: TGTGCCAGCAGTTTCCCACTGGTACTAGCGGGGGGGAGTTATGAGACCCAGTACTTC. Protein sequence: CASSFPLVLAGGSYETQYF. The J gene is TRBJ2-5, the V gene TRBV28, with 13 bases aligning to TRBD2. Germline assignment: CDR1 MDHEN and CDR2 SYDVKM. J gave up 5 bases and V 3 bases, and 15 bases lay outside the gene matches. This CDR3 is 19 amino acids long.